These 25 T cell receptor beta chains originate from one sample sequenced in a study of blood T cells in healthy people across ages. Combining a sample-barcoded 5' primer with a J-beta primer mix, a second PCR ran for roughly 7 to 12 cycles. TCRdb reprocessed the 5' RACE reads with MiXCR, giving one entry per CDR3 protein. The sample lists about 970,000 distinct CDR3 sequences; roughly 47% were seen once. Input material: blood. The receptor set was obtained from a woman aged 55-75 years in good health.

The V call is TRBV29-1, the J call TRBJ1-4; 9 bases are a match to TRBD1. Germline trimming cut 4 bases from V and 6 bases from J; bases unmatched to any gene: 6. This CDR3 spans 14 amino acids. CDR1 is SQVTM, CDR2 ANQGSEA, per germline. CDR3 loop: CSVGFGQGYEKLFF. As DNA, the CDR3 is TGCAGCGTTGGTTTCGGACAGGGGTATGAAAAACTGTTTTTT.

This clonotype has just one count. At one end the junction does not follow the germline gene, possibly because of a read error. The chain uses TRBV4-1 and TRBJ1-1; D may be TRBD1 (6 bases). The germline V gene has CDR1 MGHRA and CDR2 YSYEKL. CDR3 length: 15 residues. The CDR3 DNA reads as TGCGCCAGCAGCCAAGAACAGGGAGGGTCCACTGAAGATTTCTTT. It is translated as CASSQEQGGSTEDFF.

The sample holds a few counts of this clonotype. CDR3 protein: CASSQARLLAYEQYF. DNA for the CDR3: TGTGCCAGCAGCCAAGCCCGACTACTCGCCTACGAGCAGTACTTC. V gene TRBV3-1 combines with J gene TRBJ2-7; D might be TRBD2 (5 bases). CDR3 length equals 15 residues. The V gene's germline CDR1 is LGHDT and CDR2 YNNKEL (reference sequence). V lost 1 base, J lost 2 bases, and 12 bases lay in between.

This clonotype was seen only a few times. This chain connects TRBV2 to TRBJ1-2, with D tentatively TRBD1 (5 bases). This CDR3 has 12 residues. Germline CDR1 SNHLY, CDR2 FYNNEI. Trimming stripped 7 bases from V and 7 bases from J, with 13 bases between. CDR3 coding DNA: TGTGCCAGCATGGGGATGGGGACTGGCTACACCTTC. Encoded protein: CASMGMGTGYTF.

This clonotype was counted only a few times. The chain carries TRBV27 and TRBJ2-1; 11 bases map to TRBD2. The CDR3 contains 16 residues. Germline CDR1 and CDR2: MNHEY and SMNVEV (reference sequence). The J segment lost 5 bases and the V segment lost 5 bases, leaving 8 bases of the junction unmatched. CDR3 in amino acids: CASSPRPSGRNNEQFF. CDR3 sequence (DNA): TGTGCCAGCAGTCCTCGTCCTAGCGGGAGGAACAATGAGCAGTTCTTC.

The V gene is TRBV3-1, the J gene TRBJ1-2, with a weak D call TRBD1 (6 bases). The germline V gene encodes CDR1 LGHDT and CDR2 YNNKEL (reference sequence). The CDR3 has 14 residues. The V and J ends lost 0 bases and 4 bases respectively, with 9 bases between them. CDR3 coding DNA: TGTGCCAGCAGCCAAGATAACAGGGTCTATGGCTACACCTTC. Encoded protein: CASSQDNRVYGYTF.

This clonotype was recorded a few times. This chain links TRBV13 with TRBJ2-1, with 8 bases identical to TRBD2. Looked up from germline, CDR1 is PRHDT and CDR2 is FYEKMQ (reference sequence). This CDR3 is built from 17 residues. V lost 5 bases, J lost 8 bases, and 17 bases stayed unmatched. In DNA, the CDR3 is TGTGCCAGCAGCCCGGTCGGGACGGGAGGGCCGATTGATGAGCAGTTCTTC. Encoded protein: CASSPVGTGGPIDEQFF.

The chain has TRBV28 and TRBJ2-6; 7 bases map to TRBD2. CDR1 and CDR2 (germline): MDHEN, SYDVKM. The junction had 10 bases not matched to a gene; V was cut back by 5 bases and J by 12 bases. The CDR3 consists of 14 residues. CDR3 residues: CASSQGLPRAVLTF. Written as DNA, the CDR3 is TGTGCCAGCAGTCAGGGACTACCAAGGGCCGTCCTGACTTTC.

This chain joins TRBV13 and TRBJ2-1, with 8 bases matching TRBD1. V shed 2 bases, J shed 10 bases, and the junction held 7 bases outside the gene matches. This CDR3 is 14 amino acids long. Germline assignment: CDR1 PRHDT and CDR2 FYEKMQ (reference sequence). Written as DNA, the CDR3 is TGTGCCAGCAGCTTACGGACAGGGCACTACGAGCAGTTCTTC. This sequence encodes CASSLRTGHYEQFF.

This clonotype came up a few times. The rearrangement links TRBV4-3 to TRBJ2-7; no clear D. The CDR3 sequence is 15 residues long. V was clipped by 0 bases and J by 2 bases, with 11 bases between them. The germline V gene has CDR1 LGHNA and CDR2 YSLEER. For the CDR3, the DNA is TGCGCCAGCAGCCAAGAATATTCCACAACCTACGAGCAGTACTTC. Translating it yields CASSQEYSTTYEQYF.

The chain is built from TRBV11-2 and TRBJ2-1, with 7 bases identical to TRBD2. The CDR3 spans 14 residues. J gave up 8 bases and V 6 bases, and 10 bases lay outside the gene matches. CDR1 is SGHAT and CDR2 is FQNNGV in the germline V gene. CDR3 protein: CASRQPGGRYEQFF. The CDR3 coding sequence is TGTGCCAGCAGACAACCGGGAGGACGGTATGAGCAGTTCTTC.

This clonotype was detected many times. The chain combines TRBV12-3 or TRBV12-4 with TRBJ2-6, with TRBD1 identical over 7 bases. This CDR3 has 15 residues. The trim removed 4 bases at V and 2 bases at J, leaving 2 bases unmatched. CDR3 nucleotides: TGTGCCAGCAGTTCCACAGGGGCTGGGGCCAACGTCCTGACTTTC. It is translated as CASSSTGAGANVLTF.

The chain joins TRBV28 to TRBJ2-4, with 7 nucleotides matching TRBD2. This CDR3 has 15 residues. V gave up 5 bases and J gave up 6 bases; unmatched junction bases: 10. The germline V gene has CDR1 MDHEN and CDR2 SYDVKM. DNA of the CDR3: TGTGCCAGCAGTCCACGGGCGGGAGACACAAACATTCAGTACTTC. Translating gives CASSPRAGDTNIQYF.

The CDR3 region has the DNA TGCAGTGCTTGGGAACCGGGACAGACTTACAATGAGCAGTTCTTC. As protein: CSAWEPGQTYNEQFF. The chain recombines TRBV20-1 with TRBJ2-1, with TRBD1 matching 7 bases. Losses at the gene ends were 5 bases for V and 4 bases for J; bases not matched to a gene: 11. CDR1 and CDR2 from the germline V gene are DFQATT and SNEGSKA (reference sequence). This CDR3 has 15 amino acids.

V gene TRBV7-8 combines with J gene TRBJ2-2; 10 bases are shared with TRBD1. The V and J ends lost 1 base and 6 bases, in that order; junction bases with no gene match: 2. Germline CDR1 and CDR2: SGHVS and FQNEAQ. The CDR3 is 15 amino acids. The CDR3 loop is CASSLVGTGAGELFF. CDR3 nucleotide sequence: TGTGCCAGCAGCTTAGTTGGGACAGGGGCCGGGGAGCTGTTTTTT.

The chain employs TRBV7-2 and TRBJ1-1; D uncertain. This CDR3 contains 14 residues. Trimming left V 8 bases short and J 0 bases short, with 13 bases between. In germline, CDR1 is SGHTA, CDR2 FQGNSA. The CDR3 sequence: CASSRSNMNTEAFF. The CDR3 DNA sequence: TGTGCCAGCTCCAGGAGCAACATGAACACTGAAGCTTTCTTT.

This clonotype came up a few times. The J gene is TRBJ2-3, the V gene TRBV20-1; 7 bases are a match to TRBD2. The germline V gene has CDR1 DFQATT and CDR2 SNEGSKA (reference sequence). There are 14 residues in the CDR3. The J segment lost 2 bases and the V segment lost 1 base, leaving 3 bases of the junction unmatched. CDR3 coding DNA: TGCAGTGCTAGAGGCGGGAGCTTCACAGATACGCAGTATTTT. It yields the protein CSARGGSFTDTQYF.

V usage is TRBV6-1 and J usage is TRBJ2-7; TRBD2 aligns across 8 bases. Germline-derived CDR1 and CDR2 are MNHNS and SASEGT. The J segment lost 4 bases and the V segment lost 4 bases, leaving 6 bases of the junction unmatched. This CDR3 spans 14 amino acids. In nucleotides, the CDR3 is TGTGCCAGCAGTGTGGGACTAGGGACTTACGAGCAGTACTTC. This translates into CASSVGLGTYEQYF.

In this sample, this clonotype turned up a few times. The rearrangement links TRBV20-1 to TRBJ1-6; 9 nucleotides agree with TRBD1. Germline CDR1 reads DFQATT; CDR2 reads SNEGSKA (reference sequence). This CDR3 comprises 15 residues. J lost 4 bases, V lost 4 bases, and 5 bases had no gene match. CDR3 sequence reads: CSAKRQGDYNSPLHF. The CDR3 DNA sequence: TGCAGTGCTAAAAGACAGGGGGATTATAATTCACCCCTCCACTTT.

The rearrangement uses TRBV3-1 and TRBJ2-5, with D perhaps being TRBD1 or TRBD2 (6 bases each). The CDR3 is 16 amino acids. Germline CDR1 is LGHDT and CDR2 is YNNKEL (reference sequence). Between the trimmed V and J ends, which lost 2 bases and 11 bases, there was a span of 24 bases. The CDR3: CASSQRPGAIYNEQYF. As DNA, the CDR3 is TGTGCCAGCAGCCAACGCCCGGGGGCCATATACAATGAGCAGTACTTC.

The gene calls are TRBV4-1 and TRBJ1-5, with 7 bases matching TRBD1. The length of the CDR3 is 16 residues. V dropped 1 base and J dropped 1; count of bases not matched to a gene: 4. Germline loops: CDR1 MGHRA, CDR2 YSYEKL. DNA of the CDR3: TGCGCCAGCAGCCAAGGACAGGGTCTCAGCAATCAGCCCCAGCATTTT. Protein product: CASSQGQGLSNQPQHF.

This clonotype was seen once. This sequence joins TRBV7-2 and TRBJ1-4; D is perhaps TRBD1 (6 bases). CDR1 SGHTA and CDR2 FQGNSA come from the germline V gene. This CDR3 contains 14 residues. V lost 4 bases and J lost 10, with 16 bases in between. CDR3 in DNA: TGTGCCAGCAGCTCTCAGGGGATGCGTGGAAAACTGTTTTTT. This gives the protein CASSSQGMRGKLFF.

This rearrangement joins TRBV27 to TRBJ2-3; D perhaps matches TRBD1 (5 bases). The CDR3 sequence is 12 residues long. Germline values: CDR1 MNHEY, CDR2 SMNVEV (reference sequence). Trimming left V 6 bases short and J 14 bases short, with 18 bases between. CDR3 amino acids: CASRSQGCHPYF. For the CDR3, the DNA is TGTGCCAGCAGGTCCCAGGGTTGTCATCCGTATTTT.

The rearrangement links TRBV20-1 to TRBJ2-1; 10 bases align to TRBD2. CDR1 and CDR2 (germline): DFQATT, SNEGSKA (reference sequence). The V gene end was trimmed by 0 bases and the J gene end by 6 bases; junction bases not matched to a gene: 5. The CDR3 is 15 amino acids. The CDR3 region has the DNA TGCAGTGCTAGAGATCTAGCGGGAGTCGGCAATGAGCAGTTCTTC. This translates into CSARDLAGVGNEQFF.

This clonotype was picked up a small number of times. The genes are TRBV4-2 and TRBJ1-2; 9 bases are shared with TRBD1. Germline assignment: CDR1 LGHNA and CDR2 YNFKEQ. J gave up 1 base and V 4 bases, and 4 bases lay outside the gene matches. The CDR3 is made up of 15 amino acids. The CDR3 loop reads CASSLGQGNNYGYTF. The CDR3 DNA follows: TGTGCCAGCAGCCTCGGACAGGGGAATAACTATGGCTACACCTTC.